Listed below are T cell receptor beta chains from one sample, sequenced in a study of blood T cells in healthy people across ages. In TCRdb, the 5' RACE reads were re-called with MiXCR into one record per CDR3 protein. The sample contains 1.5 million or so distinct CDR3 sequences, roughly 45% of which appear only once. The sample taken for sequencing was blood. Receptor source: a woman aged 18-29 years in good health. Each CDR3 is given with its conserved first and last residue. D genes are given only for firm matches. Size is omitted from some rows. Given values are once, few, many or a class for expanded clones.

V: TRBV5-4; J: TRBJ2-5; size: .; D: .; CDR3: CASSFSGKGRRETQYF; DNA: TGTGCCAGCAGCTTCAGTGGAAAGGGGAGAAGGGAGACCCAGTACTTC
V: TRBV2; J: TRBJ1-1; size: .; D: .; CDR3: CASSELSQGKTEAFF; DNA: TGTGCCAGCAGTGAACTCTCACAGGGTAAGACTGAAGCTTTCTTT
V: TRBV7-9; J: TRBJ2-7; size: .; D: .; CDR3: CASNQGTSYEQYF; DNA: TGTGCCAGCAATCAGGGGACATCCTACGAGCAGTACTTC
V: TRBV29-1; J: TRBJ2-5; size: .; D: TRBD2; CDR3: CSVDPSGSGYNEQYF; DNA: TGCAGCGTTGACCCTAGCGGGAGTGGCTACAATGAGCAGTACTTC
V: TRBV20-1; J: TRBJ2-1; size: .; D: TRBD1; CDR3: CSAPGQTGNEQFF; DNA: TGCAGTGCCCCGGGACAGACTGGCAATGAGCAGTTCTTC
V: TRBV12-5; J: TRBJ2-1; size: .; D: TRBD2; CDR3: CASGLVQGLVFNEQFF; DNA: TGTGCTAGTGGTTTGGTACAGGGACTAGTATTCAATGAGCAGTTCTTC
V: TRBV7-2; J: TRBJ2-4; size: many; D: .; CDR3: CASSSGSKNIQYF; DNA: TGTGCCAGCAGCTCGGGATCCAAAAACATTCAGTACTTC
V: TRBV27; J: TRBJ2-6; size: .; D: TRBD1; CDR3: CASERTGSGASVLTF; DNA: TGTGCCAGCGAAAGGACAGGTTCTGGGGCCAGCGTCCTGACTTTC
V: TRBV7-2; J: TRBJ2-3; size: once; D: TRBD2; CDR3: CAGSLRLAGGPSTDTQYF; DNA: TGTGCCGGCAGCTTGCGACTAGCGGGGGGGCCTAGCACAGATACGCAGTATTTT
V: TRBV21-1; J: TRBJ1-4; size: .; D: .; CDR3: CASSPPRTVKTNEKLFF; DNA: TGTGCCAGCAGCCCCCCCCGGACAGTTAAAACTAATGAAAAACTGTTTTTT
V: TRBV5-1; J: TRBJ2-5; size: .; D: TRBD2; CDR3: CASSLGTSGASNEQYF; DNA: TGCGCCAGCAGCTTGGGGACTAGCGGGGCCTCCAATGAGCAGTACTTC
V: TRBV3-1; J: TRBJ1-3; size: .; D: .; CDR3: CASSQDMGNTIYF; DNA: TGTGCCAGCAGCCAAGATATGGGAAACACCATATATTTT
V: TRBV11-2; J: TRBJ2-1; size: .; D: TRBD2; CDR3: CASSSGALAGSSYNEQFF; DNA: TGTGCCAGCAGCTCCGGGGCCCTAGCGGGGTCCTCCTACAATGAGCAGTTCTTC
V: TRBV30; J: TRBJ1-5; size: .; D: .; CDR3: CAWSPGQPNQPQHF; DNA: TGTGCCTGGAGCCCCGGACAGCCCAATCAGCCCCAGCATTTT
V: TRBV3-1; J: TRBJ2-7; size: .; D: TRBD2; CDR3: CASSPRAGGLLYNEQYF; DNA: TGTGCCAGCAGCCCCCGGGCGGGAGGACTTCTCTACAATGAGCAGTACTTC
V: TRBV29-1; J: TRBJ1-1; size: .; D: .; CDR3: CSVTNQGGGTEAFF; DNA: TGCAGCGTTACCAACCAGGGAGGGGGCACTGAAGCTTTCTTT
V: TRBV5-1; J: TRBJ2-6; size: .; D: .; CDR3: CASSLIELTDYSGANVLTF; DNA: TGCGCCAGCAGCTTGATAGAGCTTACTGATTACTCTGGGGCCAACGTCCTGACTTTC
V: TRBV13; J: TRBJ2-5; size: .; D: TRBD1; CDR3: CASSFEGTGASYNEQYF; DNA: TGTGCCAGCAGCTTCGAAGGGACAGGGGCCTCATACAATGAGCAGTACTTC
V: TRBV9; J: TRBJ2-1; size: few; D: .; CDR3: CASSVVGPGGEQFF; DNA: TGTGCCAGCAGCGTAGTGGGACCAGGAGGTGAGCAGTTCTTC
V: TRBV20-1; J: TRBJ2-2; size: .; D: .; CDR3: CSASGPNTGELFF; DNA: TGCAGTGCTAGCGGACCGAACACCGGGGAGCTGTTTTTT
V: TRBV20-1; J: TRBJ2-7; size: .; D: .; CDR3: CSAMGFSSYNEQYF; DNA: TGCAGTGCTATGGGGTTCAGCTCCTACAATGAGCAGTACTTC
V: TRBV21-1; J: TRBJ1-1; size: once; D: .; CDR3: CASSNPPKGDRDNTEAFF; DNA: TGTGCCAGCAGCAATCCCCCCAAAGGGGACAGGGACAACACTGAAGCTTTCTTT
V: TRBV6-6; J: TRBJ1-4; size: few; D: .; CDR3: CASSYRDPTNEKLFF; DNA: TGTGCCAGCAGTTACAGGGACCCCACTAATGAAAAACTGTTTTTT
V: TRBV6-8; J: TRBJ2-5; size: few; D: .; CDR3: CARLWGIQETQYF; DNA: TGTGCCAGGCTGTGGGGGATCCAAGAGACCCAGTACTTC
V: TRBV29-1; J: TRBJ2-5; size: few; D: .; CDR3: CSVEAQTTLQETQYF; DNA: TGCAGCGTTGAGGCGCAGACTACTCTCCAAGAGACCCAGTACTTC
V: TRBV20-1; J: TRBJ1-5; size: many; D: .; CDR3: CSASPGGSNQPQHF; DNA: TGCAGTGCTAGCCCCGGGGGGAGCAATCAGCCCCAGCATTTT
V: TRBV29-1; J: TRBJ2-7; size: few; D: .; CDR3: CSVEFGSYEQYF; DNA: TGCAGCGTTGAATTCGGATCCTACGAGCAGTACTTC
V: TRBV5-1; J: TRBJ2-5; size: .; D: TRBD1; CDR3: CASRRQGERETQYF; DNA: TGCGCCAGCCGTCGACAGGGGGAAAGAGAGACCCAGTACTTC
V: TRBV20-1; J: TRBJ2-2; size: few; D: .; CDR3: CSAGKAASDTGELFF; DNA: TGCAGTGCAGGCAAGGCGGCTAGCGACACCGGGGAGCTGTTTTTT
V: TRBV11-2; J: TRBJ2-1; size: .; D: TRBD2; CDR3: CASSLDRGLAGYNEQFF; DNA: TGTGCCAGCAGCTTAGATCGAGGACTAGCGGGCTACAATGAGCAGTTCTTC
V: TRBV6-5; J: TRBJ1-2; size: .; D: TRBD1; CDR3: CASRRGTGGSPNYGYTF; DNA: TGTGCCAGCAGACGAGGGACAGGGGGCTCCCCTAACTATGGCTACACCTTC
V: TRBV3-1; J: TRBJ2-1; size: .; D: .; CDR3: CASSQSDNEQFF; DNA: TGTGCCAGCAGCCAGTCGGACAATGAGCAGTTCTTC
V: TRBV5-1; J: TRBJ2-1; size: .; D: TRBD2; CDR3: CASSPELAGGSEQFF; DNA: TGCGCCAGCAGCCCGGAACTAGCGGGAGGGAGTGAGCAGTTCTTC
V: TRBV20-1; J: TRBJ2-1; size: few; D: TRBD2; CDR3: CSAPPWGTSSEQFF; DNA: TGCAGTGCTCCCCCCTGGGGGACTAGCAGTGAGCAGTTCTTC
V: TRBV15; J: TRBJ2-7; size: .; D: .; CDR3: CATSRGLDSSCEQYF; DNA: TGTGCCACCAGCAGAGGTTTGGACAGCTCGTGCGAGCAGTACTTC
V: TRBV27; J: TRBJ1-2; size: .; D: .; CDR3: CASSFEGVHGYTF; DNA: TGTGCCAGCAGTTTCGAGGGAGTTCATGGCTACACCTTC
V: TRBV27; J: TRBJ1-5; size: .; D: .; CDR3: CASSPTGTFIVQPQHF; DNA: TGTGCCAGCAGCCCTACTGGGACATTCATCGTTCAGCCCCAGCATTTT
V: TRBV10-3; J: TRBJ1-1; size: few; D: .; CDR3: CAIRGLRGPDTEAFF; DNA: TGTGCCATCAGGGGACTTAGGGGACCGGACACTGAAGCTTTCTTT
V: TRBV4-1; J: TRBJ2-7; size: .; D: TRBD1; CDR3: CASTKGQGTYEQYF; DNA: TGCGCCAGCACCAAGGGACAGGGAACCTACGAGCAGTACTTC
V: TRBV28; J: TRBJ2-7; size: few; D: .; CDR3: CASSTQKYEQYF; DNA: TGTGCCAGCAGTACTCAGAAGTACGAGCAGTACTTC
V: TRBV29-1; J: TRBJ2-5; size: .; D: .; CDR3: CSVPHPRKIQETQYF; DNA: TGCAGCGTTCCCCATCCGAGAAAGATTCAAGAGACCCAGTACTTC
V: TRBV5-1; J: TRBJ2-5; size: few; D: .; CDR3: CASSSRPSPQETQYF; DNA: TGCGCCAGCAGCAGCCGGCCATCTCCCCAAGAGACCCAGTACTTC
V: TRBV12-3/TRBV12-4; J: TRBJ2-7; size: .; D: TRBD2; CDR3: CASSRASGRAYEQYF; DNA: TGTGCCAGCAGCCGAGCTAGCGGGAGGGCCTACGAGCAGTACTTC
V: TRBV20-1; J: TRBJ2-1; size: once; D: TRBD1; CDR3: CSARPGQSSYNEQFF; DNA: TGCAGTGCTAGGCCGGGACAGTCCTCCTACAATGAGCAGTTCTTC
V: TRBV25-1; J: TRBJ2-1; size: .; D: .; CDR3: CASGPHGYNEQFF; DNA: TGTGCCAGCGGCCCCCACGGCTACAATGAGCAGTTCTTC
V: TRBV7-2; J: TRBJ2-6; size: .; D: .; CDR3: CASSPGIPGANVLTF; DNA: TGTGCCAGCAGCCCTGGGATTCCCGGGGCCAACGTCCTGACTTTC
V: TRBV7-9; J: TRBJ2-3; size: few; D: TRBD2; CDR3: CASSPLAGGRPDTQYF; DNA: TGTGCCAGCAGTCCTCTAGCGGGAGGGCGTCCAGATACGCAGTATTTT
V: TRBV7-3; J: TRBJ2-3; size: many; D: .; CDR3: CASSLGGESTDTQYF; DNA: TGTGCCAGCAGCTTAGGCGGGGAGAGCACAGATACGCAGTATTTT